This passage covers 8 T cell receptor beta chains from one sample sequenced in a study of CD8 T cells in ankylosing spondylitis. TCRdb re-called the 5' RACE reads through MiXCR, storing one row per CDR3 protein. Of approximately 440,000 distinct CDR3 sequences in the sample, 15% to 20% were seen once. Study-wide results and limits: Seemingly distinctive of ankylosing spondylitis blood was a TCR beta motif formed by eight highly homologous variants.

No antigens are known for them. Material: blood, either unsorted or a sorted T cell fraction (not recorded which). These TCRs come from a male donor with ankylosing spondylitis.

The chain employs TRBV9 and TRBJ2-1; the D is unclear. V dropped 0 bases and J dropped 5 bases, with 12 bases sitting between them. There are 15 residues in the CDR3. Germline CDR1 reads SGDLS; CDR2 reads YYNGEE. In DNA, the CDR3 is TGTGCCAGCAGCGTAGACCCGAGTGGCGACAATGAGCAGTTCTTC. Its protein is CASSVDPSGDNEQFF.

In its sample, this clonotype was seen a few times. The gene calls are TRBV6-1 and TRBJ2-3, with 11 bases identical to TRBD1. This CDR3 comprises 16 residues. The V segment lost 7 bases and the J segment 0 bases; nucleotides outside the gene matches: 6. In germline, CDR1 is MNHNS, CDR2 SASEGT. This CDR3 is CASIRDRGVSTDTQYF. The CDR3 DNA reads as TGTGCCAGCATCCGGGACAGGGGGGTTAGCACAGATACGCAGTATTTT.

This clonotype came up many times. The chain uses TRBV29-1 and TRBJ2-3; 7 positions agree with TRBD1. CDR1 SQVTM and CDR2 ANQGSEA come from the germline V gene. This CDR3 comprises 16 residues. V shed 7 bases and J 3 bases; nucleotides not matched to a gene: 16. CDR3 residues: CSAQRQGMVSTDTQYF. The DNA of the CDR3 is TGCAGCGCCCAACGACAGGGAATGGTTTCTACAGATACGCAGTATTTT.

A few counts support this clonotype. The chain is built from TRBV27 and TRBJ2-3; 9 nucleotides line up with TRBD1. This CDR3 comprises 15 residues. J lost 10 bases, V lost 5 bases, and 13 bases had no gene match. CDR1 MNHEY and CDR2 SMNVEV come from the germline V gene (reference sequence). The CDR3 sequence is CASSPGDRVAPAQYF. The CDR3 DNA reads TGTGCCAGCAGTCCCGGGGACAGGGTAGCCCCTGCGCAGTATTTT.

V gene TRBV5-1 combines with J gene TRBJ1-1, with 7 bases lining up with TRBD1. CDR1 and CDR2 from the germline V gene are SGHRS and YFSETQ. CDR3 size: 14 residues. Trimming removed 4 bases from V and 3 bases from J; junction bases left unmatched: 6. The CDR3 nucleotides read TGCGCCAGCAGCCTCGGGACAGCCTACACTGAAGCTTTCTTT. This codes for CASSLGTAYTEAFF.

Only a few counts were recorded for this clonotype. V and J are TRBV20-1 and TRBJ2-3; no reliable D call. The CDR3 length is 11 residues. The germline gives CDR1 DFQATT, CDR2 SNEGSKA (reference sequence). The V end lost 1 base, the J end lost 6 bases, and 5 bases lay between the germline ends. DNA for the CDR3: TGCAGTGCTAGAGCTAGGGATACGCAGTATTTT. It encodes CSARARDTQYF.

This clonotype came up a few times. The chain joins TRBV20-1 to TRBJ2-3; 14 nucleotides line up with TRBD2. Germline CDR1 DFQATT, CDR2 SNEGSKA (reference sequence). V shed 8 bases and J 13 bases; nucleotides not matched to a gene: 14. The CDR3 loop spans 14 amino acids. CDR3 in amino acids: CSRTPGLAGAPKYF. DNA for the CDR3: TGCAGTCGGACCCCGGGACTAGCGGGGGCCCCTAAGTATTTT.

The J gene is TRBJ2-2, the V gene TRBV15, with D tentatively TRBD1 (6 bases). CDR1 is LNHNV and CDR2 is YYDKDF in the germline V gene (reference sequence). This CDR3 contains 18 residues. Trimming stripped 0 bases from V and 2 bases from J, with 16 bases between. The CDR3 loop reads CATSRDFGTSINTGELFF. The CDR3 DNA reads TGTGCCACCAGCAGAGATTTTGGGACATCGATTAACACCGGGGAGCTGTTTTTT.